The clone carrying this T cell receptor beta chain showed up many times. There were at least 6 micrograms of total RNA extracted from every sample. This sample was included in a study of blood T cells in healthy people across ages. Trimming left V 1 base short and J 3 bases short, with 10 bases between. CDR3 length equals 14 residues. CDR1 is MGHRA and CDR2 is YSYEKL in the germline V gene. Together with a sample-barcoded 5' primer, a J-beta primer mix was included in a second PCR lasting about 6 to 11 cycles. Template switching added a 12-random-nucleotide identifier to every cDNA molecule. TCRdb processed the 5' RACE reads anew with MiXCR; each CDR3 protein has one entry. The sample lists around 1.5 million distinct CDR3 sequences, about 35% seen once, with approximately 10% in the top ten.

Sequencing was carried out using blood. The genes are TRBV4-1 and TRBJ2-7; D is unclear. This TCR was sampled from a woman in her twenties or thirties in good health. Here the CDR3 DNA reads TGCGCCAGCAGCCAAGTGGAAGGATTCTACGAGCAGTACTTC. The encoded protein is CASSQVEGFYEQYF.